Listed below are T cell receptor beta chains from one sample, sequenced in a study of cytomegalovirus exposure and HLA in healthy donors. Repertoires were generated with immunoSEQ multiplex PCR, while TCRdb's copy carries only in-frame clones and drops some. The sample consists of over 120,000 clones, about 80% of them appearing once. The sequenced sample consisted of PBMCs. Source of these receptors: a female donor in good health and CMV-seronegative. Both conserved end residues are part of each CDR3. D genes are given only for firm matches. Only part of the rows carry a size: once, few, many, or a class if the clone is expanded.

abundance: .
v_gene: TRBV2
d_gene: TRBD1
j_gene: TRBJ1-6
len: 14
CDR3nt: TGTGCCAGCAGCGCTGACAGGGGTCCTTCACCCCTCCACTTT
CDR3aa: CASSADRGPSPLHF

abundance: .
v_gene: TRBV5-6
d_gene: TRBD1
j_gene: TRBJ2-2
len: 17
CDR3nt: TGTGCCAGCAGCTTGGCCAGGGACAGGGAGAACACCGGGGAGCTGTTTTTT
CDR3aa: CASSLARDRENTGELFF

abundance: .
v_gene: TRBV28
d_gene: TRBD1
j_gene: TRBJ1-1
len: 14
CDR3nt: TGTGCCAGCAGGCCCGGGACAGCCAACACTGAAGCTTTCTTT
CDR3aa: CASRPGTANTEAFF

abundance: .
v_gene: TRBV5-1
d_gene: TRBD1
j_gene: TRBJ2-2
len: 16
CDR3nt: TGCGCCAGCAGCCTGTCCGGACAGGGGGCCACCGGGGAGCTGTTTTTT
CDR3aa: CASSLSGQGATGELFF

abundance: .
v_gene: TRBV11-2
d_gene: .
j_gene: TRBJ2-7
len: 14
CDR3nt: TGTGCCAGCACCTTCGGGACTGGTTCCTACGAGCAGTACTTC
CDR3aa: CASTFGTGSYEQYF

abundance: .
v_gene: TRBV6-4
d_gene: .
j_gene: TRBJ2-5
len: 15
CDR3nt: TGTGCCACCTCTCCTCAAGCAGGGTCGGGCGAGACCCAGTACTTC
CDR3aa: CATSPQAGSGETQYF

abundance: .
v_gene: TRBV20-1
d_gene: .
j_gene: TRBJ2-7
len: 11
CDR3nt: TGCAGTGCTAGAGCTCGGGACGAGCAGTACTTC
CDR3aa: CSARARDEQYF

abundance: .
v_gene: TRBV28
d_gene: TRBD1
j_gene: TRBJ1-2
len: 14
CDR3nt: TGTGCCAGCAGGCGACAGGGGGCCCTCCGGGGCTACACCTTC
CDR3aa: CASRRQGALRGYTF

abundance: .
v_gene: TRBV5-6
d_gene: .
j_gene: TRBJ2-1
len: 15
CDR3nt: TGTGCCAGCAGCTCGGACTGGGTTTCCTACAATGAGCAGTTCTTC
CDR3aa: CASSSDWVSYNEQFF

abundance: .
v_gene: TRBV6-6
d_gene: .
j_gene: TRBJ1-6
len: 15
CDR3nt: TGTGCCAGCAAGTTGAGGGGGGGAGAGAATTCACCCCTCCACTTT
CDR3aa: CASKLRGGENSPLHF

abundance: .
v_gene: TRBV14
d_gene: .
j_gene: TRBJ1-1
len: 11
CDR3nt: TGTGCCAGCAGCCAGAAGAGGGAAGCTTTCTTT
CDR3aa: CASSQKREAFF

abundance: .
v_gene: TRBV25-1
d_gene: .
j_gene: TRBJ1-2
len: 12
CDR3nt: TGTGCCAGCAGTGGGGGAGTGTCGGCTACAGTCTTC
CDR3aa: CASSGGVSATVF

abundance: once
v_gene: TRBV19
d_gene: .
j_gene: TRBJ1-4
len: 14
CDR3nt: TGTGCCAGTAGTATACGCAGGGGTAATGAAAAACTGTTTTTT
CDR3aa: CASSIRRGNEKLFF

abundance: .
v_gene: TRBV6-1
d_gene: TRBD1
j_gene: TRBJ1-1
len: 14
CDR3nt: TGTGCCAGCACTAAGACAGGGCTTGGCACTGAAGCTTTCTTT
CDR3aa: CASTKTGLGTEAFF

abundance: .
v_gene: TRBV7-8
d_gene: TRBD1
j_gene: TRBJ1-4
len: 14
CDR3nt: TGTGCCAGCAGCTTTACAGGGGAAGGGGAAAAACTGTTTTTT
CDR3aa: CASSFTGEGEKLFF

abundance: .
v_gene: TRBV9
d_gene: .
j_gene: TRBJ1-3
len: 15
CDR3nt: TGTGCCAGCAGCGTAGAAGGACTTCCTGGAAACACCATATATTTT
CDR3aa: CASSVEGLPGNTIYF

abundance: .
v_gene: TRBV29-1
d_gene: .
j_gene: TRBJ2-4
len: 20
CDR3nt: TGCAGCGTTGAGTCTTGCGCGGGCGCAACAAGACACATAGCCAAAAACATTCAGTACTTC
CDR3aa: CSVESCAGATRHIAKNIQYF

abundance: .
v_gene: TRBV2
d_gene: TRBD1
j_gene: TRBJ1-2
len: 15
CDR3nt: TGTGCCAGCAGTTCGGACAGGGTGGTTCACTATGGCTACACCTTC
CDR3aa: CASSSDRVVHYGYTF

abundance: .
v_gene: TRBV5-1
d_gene: TRBD2
j_gene: TRBJ2-3
len: 14
CDR3nt: TGCGCCAGCAGACTAGCGGGAGGCACAGATACGCAGTATTTT
CDR3aa: CASRLAGGTDTQYF

abundance: .
v_gene: TRBV6-1
d_gene: .
j_gene: TRBJ1-4
len: 15
CDR3nt: TGTGCCAGCAGTGATACGGGCTCGGGGAATGAAAAACTGTTTTTT
CDR3aa: CASSDTGSGNEKLFF

abundance: .
v_gene: TRBV7-9
d_gene: .
j_gene: TRBJ2-7
len: 15
CDR3nt: TGTGCCAGCAGCTTCGGTGACCCAGGGAACTACGAGCAGTACTTC
CDR3aa: CASSFGDPGNYEQYF

abundance: .
v_gene: TRBV29-1
d_gene: .
j_gene: TRBJ2-7
len: 14
CDR3nt: TGCAGCGTTGTCGGTCGGGTCGGGAGTTACGAGCAGTACTTC
CDR3aa: CSVVGRVGSYEQYF

abundance: few
v_gene: TRBV2
d_gene: .
j_gene: TRBJ1-6
len: 16
CDR3nt: TGTGCCAGCAGTGAAAGGGGCAGGGGTGGGAATTCACCCCTCCACTTT
CDR3aa: CASSERGRGGNSPLHF

abundance: .
v_gene: TRBV14
d_gene: TRBD2
j_gene: TRBJ2-7
len: 13
CDR3nt: TGTGCCAGCAGCCGCGGACTAGCGACCGAGCAGTACTTC
CDR3aa: CASSRGLATEQYF

abundance: .
v_gene: TRBV19
d_gene: .
j_gene: TRBJ1-1
len: 14
CDR3nt: TGTGCCAGTTCCAACAGGGATTTAGGCACTGAAGCTTTCTTT
CDR3aa: CASSNRDLGTEAFF

abundance: .
v_gene: TRBV6-1
d_gene: TRBD2
j_gene: TRBJ2-2
len: 17
CDR3nt: TGTGCCAGCAGTGTGGGACTAGCGGGAGTTATGACCGGGGAGCTGTTTTTT
CDR3aa: CASSVGLAGVMTGELFF

abundance: .
v_gene: TRBV5-1
d_gene: .
j_gene: TRBJ1-1
len: 12
CDR3nt: TGCGCCAGTACAGGGTCTGGAACTGAAGCTTTCTTT
CDR3aa: CASTGSGTEAFF

abundance: .
v_gene: TRBV7-9
d_gene: TRBD1
j_gene: TRBJ1-1
len: 14
CDR3nt: TGTGCCAGCAGCCCCTCGGGACAGGGGGCAAGAGCTTTCTTT
CDR3aa: CASSPSGQGARAFF

abundance: .
v_gene: TRBV6-5
d_gene: .
j_gene: TRBJ1-6
len: 15
CDR3nt: TGTGCCAGCAGCCTGACAGGAGTCGAAAATTCACCCCTCCACTTT
CDR3aa: CASSLTGVENSPLHF

abundance: few
v_gene: TRBV7-9
d_gene: .
j_gene: TRBJ1-1
len: 13
CDR3nt: TGTGCCAGCAGCTTACAGGGATTCACTGAAGCTTTCTTT
CDR3aa: CASSLQGFTEAFF

abundance: .
v_gene: TRBV11-2
d_gene: TRBD2
j_gene: TRBJ2-1
len: 16
CDR3nt: TGTGCCAGCAGCTTAGGGGCGGGGGGTACTGGGAATGAGCAGTTCTTC
CDR3aa: CASSLGAGGTGNEQFF

abundance: once
v_gene: TRBV30
d_gene: TRBD1
j_gene: TRBJ1-5
len: 15
CDR3nt: TGTGCCTGGAGGCCCCGGACAGGGCCGAGTCAGCCCCAGCATTTT
CDR3aa: CAWRPRTGPSQPQHF

abundance: .
v_gene: TRBV7-9
d_gene: .
j_gene: TRBJ1-2
len: 14
CDR3nt: TGTGCCAGCAGCTTAGGGGGACACCTCTATGGCTACCCCTTC
CDR3aa: CASSLGGHLYGYPF

abundance: .
v_gene: TRBV25-1
d_gene: .
j_gene: TRBJ1-4
len: 13
CDR3nt: TGTGCCAGCAGTGGGCAGGGTGATGAAAAACTGTTTTTT
CDR3aa: CASSGQGDEKLFF

abundance: .
v_gene: TRBV4-3
d_gene: .
j_gene: TRBJ1-4
len: 16
CDR3nt: TGCGCCAGCAGCCGTGGTCAAGGGGGTAAAAATGAAAAACTGTTTTTT
CDR3aa: CASSRGQGGKNEKLFF

abundance: .
v_gene: TRBV28
d_gene: .
j_gene: TRBJ2-7
len: 12
CDR3nt: TGTGCCAGCTTCTCAGGGCTGGGAGAGCAGTACTTC
CDR3aa: CASFSGLGEQYF